The clone carrying this T cell receptor (beta chain) was seen a handful of times. This sample is part of a study of OX40 agonist ivuxolimab in advanced cancers. Overall study context: Hepatocellular carcinoma, melanoma, renal cell or head and neck cancer occurred in dose-escalation patients. The mean age was approximately 60 years, ranging from about 20 to 85, with around four fifths of participants male. Under the entry rules, prior anti-PD-1, anti-PD-L1 or anti-CTLA-4 therapy was allowed, and approximately 40% had some.

This table comes from immunoSEQ multiplex PCR, and its TCRdb copy is limited to in-frame clones, with some not included. The sample has about 46,000 clones, 82% seen once. Germline assignment: CDR1 LNHDA and CDR2 SQIVND (reference sequence). The J segment lost 10 bases and the V segment lost 8 bases, leaving 9 bases of the junction unmatched. The CDR3 covers 13 residues. The V call is TRBV19, the J call TRBJ2-3, with TRBD2 matching 10 bases. The material sequenced was CD4+ or CD8+ T cells sorted from blood, taken in a trial of the OX40 agonist ivuxolimab. This clonotype was obtained from an adult with an advanced solid tumor such as melanoma, head and neck, liver or kidney cancer. This CDR3 is CASGASGGGAQYF. CDR3 in DNA: TGTGCCAGTGGGGCTAGCGGGGGAGGAGCGCAGTATTTT.